This T cell receptor beta chain stems from a study of T cell repertoires in cytomegalovirus infection. Study-wide context: Public TCR beta signatures indicated both CMV infection and matching HLA type. General observations from the study: There were carriers of CMV plus the relevant HLA, and cumulative public TCR beta family frequency identified them. Clonotypes of TCR beta that were HLA-C-restricted and CMV-specific dominated the ex vivo response.

Concerning this clonotype itself: Its antigen remains unknown.

TCRdb re-called the reads with MiXCR, one entry per CDR3 protein. The data hold approximately 500,000 distinct CDR3 sequences, with 11% observed a single time. Trimming took 0 bases from V and 4 from J, leaving 6 bases between them. This CDR3 is 13 amino acids long. Germline V gives CDR1 LNHNV, CDR2 YYDKDF (reference sequence). Material: PBMCs. This TCR derives from a human donor in good health (CMV status not recorded). Some clones in this sample may be carry-over from other donors' samples. V usage is TRBV15 and J usage is TRBJ2-5; D gene ambiguous. In nucleotides, the CDR3 is TGTGCCACCAGCAGAGATGAGTCAGAGACCCAGTACTTC. This sequence encodes CATSRDESETQYF.